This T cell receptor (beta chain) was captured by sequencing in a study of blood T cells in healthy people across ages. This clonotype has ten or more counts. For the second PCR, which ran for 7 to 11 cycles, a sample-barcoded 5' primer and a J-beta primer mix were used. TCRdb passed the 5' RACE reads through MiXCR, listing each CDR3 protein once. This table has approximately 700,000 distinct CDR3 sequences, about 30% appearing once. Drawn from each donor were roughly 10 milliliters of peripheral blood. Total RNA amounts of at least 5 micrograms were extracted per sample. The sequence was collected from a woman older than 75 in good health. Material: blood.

The CDR3 DNA sequence: TGTGCCAGCATACCAGAGGCCGAGAACTATGGCTACACCTTC. Protein: CASIPEAENYGYTF. This chain connects TRBV6-1 to TRBJ1-2; D remains unclear. The CDR3 has 14 residues. V was clipped by 7 bases and J by 2 bases, with 14 bases between them. CDR1 and CDR2 (germline): MNHNS, SASEGT.